This TCR beta chain was documented in a study of T-cell reconstitution after alpha-beta-depleted transplantation in children. This CDR3 region has 14 residues. CDR1 and CDR2 from the germline V gene are SGHAT and FQDESV (reference sequence). Trimming removed 1 base at V and 7 bases at J, with 11 bases between. In the case of this clonotype: Antigen: not known.

Overall study findings and caveats: A year post-transplant, T-cell counts and diversity derived mostly from newly produced T cells.

Construction of the TCRbeta library involved unique molecular identifiers. Each CDR3 protein gets one entry after TCRdb re-called the PCR reads with MiXCR. The data hold around 500,000 distinct CDR3 sequences, with more than 20% observed a single time. The chain uses TRBV11-1 and TRBJ2-1, with D possibly being TRBD2 (5 bases). This clonotype was obtained from a boy younger than two who had a stem cell transplant for acute myeloid leukemia, so the T cells may come from the graft donor. The specimen comprised PBMCs, mostly from graft donor cells, sampled 360 days after TCRalphabeta/CD19-depleted stem cell transplant. Here the CDR3 DNA reads TGTGCCAGCAGCTTAGTCTCCCGAGGGAATGAGCAGTTCTTC. Protein: CASSLVSRGNEQFF.